This TCR beta chain was sequenced in a study of T cell responses to AZD1222 COVID-19 vaccine. Clones were sequenced by immunoSEQ multiplex PCR, and TCRdb holds only the in-frame ones, with some missing. The repertoire consists of about 160,000 clones, with approximately 90% occurring once and the leading ten covering about 4.6%. Of note for this clone: Its antigen is undetermined.

Study-level results: Among AZD1222 vaccinees, only 5 to 7 were seropositive at baseline. None of the repertoires were sampled until the peak T cell response had passed. Close to half of spike-specific TCRs reportedly recognize unmutated variant regions. Donors were largely white British and mainly female; clonal diversity was possibly underestimated.

Germline V gives CDR1 ENHRY, CDR2 SYGVKD. CDR3 length: 13 amino acids. The ends lost 6 bases at V and 8 bases at J; junction bases unmatched: 1. The material was peripheral blood, obtained on day 0 of MenACWY control vaccination. The genes are TRBV10-3 and TRBJ2-1, with TRBD2 matching over 13 bases. This clonotype was obtained from an adult in good health. This CDR3 reads CAISGLAGDEQFF. CDR3 nucleotides: TGTGCCATCAGCGGACTAGCGGGAGATGAGCAGTTCTTC.